The 17 T cell receptor beta chains below were found in one sample sequenced in a study of cytomegalovirus exposure and HLA in healthy donors. Both 60 Vbeta primers and 13 Jbeta primers went into the PCR. Generated by immunoSEQ multiplex PCR, the TCRdb table keeps only in-frame clones and is missing some. The table includes 150,000 to 200,000 clones, 84% detected once. Sample: PBMCs. The receptors originated from a girl under 18 in good health and CMV-seropositive.

This clone has a handful of counts. The rearrangement links TRBV19 to TRBJ1-1, with D unclear. V lost 3 bases to trimming and J lost 6 bases, with 11 bases between them. Per the germline V gene, CDR1 is LNHDA and CDR2 is SQIVND (reference sequence). CDR3 length equals 13 residues. DNA for the CDR3: TGTGCCAGTAGTATTAGGCAGGCAGCTGAAGCTTTCTTT. This translates into CASSIRQAAEAFF.

The chain recombines TRBV9 with TRBJ2-7, with a tentative D call TRBD1 (6 bases). Between the trimmed V and J ends, which lost 5 bases and 2 bases, there was a span of 11 bases. CDR3 length equals 13 residues. The germline V gene encodes CDR1 SGDLS and CDR2 YYNGEE. DNA of the CDR3: TGTGCCAGCAGTTCCGGGACACCCTACGAGCAGTACTTC. This sequence encodes CASSSGTPYEQYF.

The genes are TRBV11-2 and TRBJ2-5, with a possible D match to TRBD2 (6 bases). Germline CDR1 is SGHAT and CDR2 is FQNNGV. The CDR3 is made up of 13 amino acids. Trimming took 3 bases from V and 5 from J, leaving 10 bases between them. CDR3 residues: CASSFGGDETQYF. CDR3 sequence (DNA): TGTGCCAGCAGCTTCGGAGGGGACGAGACCCAGTACTTC.

This chain connects TRBV5-1 to TRBJ2-5, with 10 bases identical to TRBD1. This CDR3 has 16 residues. CDR1 and CDR2 from the germline V gene are SGHRS and YFSETQ. The V gene end was trimmed by 6 bases and the J gene end by 4 bases; junction bases not matched to a gene: 12. The CDR3 DNA reads as TGCGCCAGCAAGGCCTGGGACAGGGGAATTTTAGAGACCCAGTACTTC. Its protein is CASKAWDRGILETQYF.

The chain recombines TRBV6-1 with TRBJ1-5; TRBD1 aligns across 7 bases. V dropped 4 bases and J dropped 0; count of bases not matched to a gene: 9. CDR3 length: 17 residues. Germline V gene lookup returns CDR1 MNHNS and CDR2 SASEGT. CDR3 residues: CASSARDSFFSNQPQHF. The CDR3 DNA sequence: TGTGCCAGCAGTGCCCGGGACAGTTTCTTTAGCAATCAGCCCCAGCATTTT.

Only one count was recorded for this clone. The chain joins TRBV6-1 to TRBJ1-2, with a tentative D call TRBD1 (5 bases). The germline gives CDR1 MNHNS, CDR2 SASEGT. V lost 1 base and J 12 bases, leaving 15 bases between the germline ends. The CDR3 extends over 13 amino acids. The CDR3 nucleotides read TGTGCCAGCAGTGAAGGGCAGGGCCTGGGAAACACCTTC. Translated, it gives CASSEGQGLGNTF.

The genes are TRBV27 and TRBJ1-2, with D possibly being TRBD1 (5 bases). The CDR3 loop spans 19 amino acids. Trimming took 5 bases from V and 8 from J, leaving 33 bases between them. Germline V lookup: CDR1 MNHEY, CDR2 SMNVEV (reference sequence). This chain's CDR3 is CASSHSRLGDERGSGGYTF. In DNA form, the CDR3 reads TGTGCCAGCAGTCACTCGAGGCTCGGGGATGAACGGGGGTCCGGAGGCTACACCTTC.

The chain has TRBV28 and TRBJ1-2, with unresolved D. The CDR3 extends over 13 amino acids. Trimming pared 5 bases from V and 8 bases from J, leaving 15 bases between. Looked up from germline, CDR1 is MDHEN and CDR2 is SYDVKM. CDR3 nucleotides: TGTGCCAGCAGTCCCCGACCCGACTGGGGCTACACCTTC. Amino acids: CASSPRPDWGYTF.

This clone showed up just once. The genes are TRBV11-2 and TRBJ1-2; D possibly corresponds to TRBD1 (5 bases). Germline V gene data show CDR1 as SGHAT and CDR2 as FQNNGV. Between the trimmed V and J ends, which lost 6 bases and 3 bases, there was a span of 14 bases. The CDR3 covers 14 residues. The CDR3 sequence is CASRGNRRDYGYTF. The CDR3 DNA sequence: TGTGCCAGCAGGGGTAACAGGAGGGACTATGGCTACACCTTC.

This chain links TRBV27 with TRBJ1-2, with a weak D call TRBD1 (6 bases). This CDR3 has 10 residues. The V gene's germline CDR1 is MNHEY and CDR2 SMNVEV (reference sequence). The ends were cut back, 11 bases at V and 6 bases at J, with 10 bases in the middle. CDR3 nucleotides: TGTGCCGCCAGGGGTGATGGCTACACCTTC. It yields the protein CAARGDGYTF.

The chain combines TRBV2 with TRBJ2-3, with a possible D match to TRBD1 (8 bases). Germline assignment: CDR1 SNHLY and CDR2 FYNNEI. The CDR3 runs 18 residues. The V gene lost 3 bases and the J gene lost 6 bases, with 25 bases spanning the gap. The chain's CDR3 is CASSDPFFLTGDYDTQYF. The DNA of the CDR3 is TGTGCCAGCAGTGACCCCTTTTTTCTGACAGGGGACTATGATACGCAGTATTTT. The full variable domain, completed using reference TRBV2 and TRBJ2-3, is EPEVTQTPSHQVTQMGQEVILRCVPISNHLYFYWYRQILGQKVEFLVSFYNNEISEKSEIFDDQFSVERPDGSNFTLKIRSTKLEDSAMYFCASSDPFFLTGDYDTQYFGPGTRLTVL.

The J gene is TRBJ1-2, the V gene TRBV5-1; perhaps TRBD1 as D (6 bases). This CDR3 has 14 amino acids. Per germline, CDR1 SGHRS and CDR2 YFSETQ. The germline V and J ends were trimmed by 2 bases and 4 bases, with 12 bases remaining between them. CDR3 in amino acids: CASSFRTGIYGYTF. As DNA, the CDR3 is TGCGCCAGCAGCTTTCGAACAGGGATCTATGGCTACACCTTC.

The chain has TRBV9 and TRBJ1-2; D perhaps matches TRBD1 (6 bases). The V end lost 2 bases, the J end lost 8 bases, and 16 bases lay between the germline ends. The CDR3 contains 14 residues. Germline values: CDR1 SGDLS, CDR2 YYNGEE. The CDR3: CASSVGAGGDGYTF. DNA of the CDR3: TGTGCCAGCAGCGTTGGGGCGGGGGGCGACGGCTACACCTTC. Full variable domain (rest looked up from reference TRBV9 and TRBJ1-2): DSGVTQTPKHLITATGQRVTLRCSPRSGDLSVYWYQQSLDQGLQFLIQYYNGEERAKGNILERFSAQQFPDLHSELNLSSLELGDSALYFCASSVGAGGDGYTFGSGTRLTVV.

The chain combines TRBV7-8 with TRBJ2-1; D is ambiguous. The CDR3 length is 15 residues. Germline CDR1 reads SGHVS; CDR2 reads FQNEAQ. Trimming cost V 4 bases and J 0 bases, with 10 bases left between them. CDR3 protein: CASSSPASSYNEQFF. In DNA form, the CDR3 reads TGTGCCAGCAGCTCTCCCGCTAGCTCCTACAATGAGCAGTTCTTC.

The chain recombines TRBV9 with TRBJ1-1, with D unresolved. The CDR3 totals 16 residues. V lost 0 bases to trimming and J lost 0 bases, with 12 bases between them. Looked up from germline, CDR1 is SGDLS and CDR2 is YYNGEE. CDR3 coding DNA: TGTGCCAGCAGCGTAGATCTGACGGGAATGAACACTGAAGCTTTCTTT. This encodes CASSVDLTGMNTEAFF.

This chain joins TRBV12-5 and TRBJ1-5, with 7 bases matching TRBD1. The CDR3 covers 16 residues. V was clipped by 5 bases and J by 4 bases; unmatched bases: 11. CDR1 is LGHNT, CDR2 FRNRAP, per germline. Here the CDR3 reads CASGLAVGDRNQPQHF. The DNA for the CDR3 is TGTGCTAGTGGTCTGGCTGTCGGGGACAGAAATCAGCCCCAGCATTTT. The full variable domain, rest sourced from reference TRBV12-5 and TRBJ1-5, is DARVTQTPRHKVTEMGQEVTMRCQPILGHNTVFWYRQTMMQGLELLAYFRNRAPLDDSGMPKDRFSAEMPDATLATLKIQPSEPRDSAVYFCASGLAVGDRNQPQHFGDGTRLSIL.

This chain uses TRBV12-5 with TRBJ2-7; TRBD2 might be the D (6 bases). CDR1 LGHNT and CDR2 FRNRAP come from the germline V gene. This CDR3 spans 13 amino acids. The V gene lost 5 bases and the J gene lost 6 bases, with 14 bases spanning the gap. The CDR3 DNA sequence: TGTGCTAGTGGTCCCTCCGGGGGTATCGAGCAGTACTTC. It translates to CASGPSGGIEQYF. The variable domain in full, with the rest retrieved from reference TRBV12-5 and TRBJ2-7, is DARVTQTPRHKVTEMGQEVTMRCQPILGHNTVFWYRQTMMQGLELLAYFRNRAPLDDSGMPKDRFSAEMPDATLATLKIQPSEPRDSAVYFCASGPSGGIEQYFGPGTRLTVT.